The TCR beta chain described here comes from a study of CD8 T cells in Susac syndrome. Study-level results: As the study acknowledged, the number of individuals who were part of its TCR sequencing and HLA analysis was relatively small.

Sequencing of TCR beta was carried out in blood CD8+ and CD4+ T cells. The authors negatively isolated CD8+ and CD4+ T cells and FACS-enriched TEMRA cells. Concerning this clonotype itself: Its antigen remains unknown.

V dropped 0 bases and J dropped 4 bases, with 15 bases sitting between them. From germline, CDR1 is DFQATT and CDR2 SNEGSKA (reference sequence). The CDR3 runs to 16 residues. RNA, at roughly 0.45 to 1 ug, was reverse transcribed with random hexamers. Amplification of TCR beta CDR3 used immunoSEQ multiplex PCR across 54 Vbeta and 13 Jbeta. MiXCR was run by TCRdb on the immunoSEQ multiplex PCR reads, yielding one entry per CDR3 protein. Of around 300,000 distinct CDR3 sequences listed, around nine tenths were seen once; the top ten hold roughly 0.2%. The chain recombines TRBV20-1 with TRBJ2-2; D unclear. This TCR was recovered from a human donor with multiple sclerosis. Sequencing was performed on CD8+ T cells from PBMCs. CDR3 residues: CSARDLRKPGTGELFF. The CDR3, as DNA: TGCAGTGCTAGAGATCTCCGGAAACCGGGCACCGGGGAGCTGTTTTTT.